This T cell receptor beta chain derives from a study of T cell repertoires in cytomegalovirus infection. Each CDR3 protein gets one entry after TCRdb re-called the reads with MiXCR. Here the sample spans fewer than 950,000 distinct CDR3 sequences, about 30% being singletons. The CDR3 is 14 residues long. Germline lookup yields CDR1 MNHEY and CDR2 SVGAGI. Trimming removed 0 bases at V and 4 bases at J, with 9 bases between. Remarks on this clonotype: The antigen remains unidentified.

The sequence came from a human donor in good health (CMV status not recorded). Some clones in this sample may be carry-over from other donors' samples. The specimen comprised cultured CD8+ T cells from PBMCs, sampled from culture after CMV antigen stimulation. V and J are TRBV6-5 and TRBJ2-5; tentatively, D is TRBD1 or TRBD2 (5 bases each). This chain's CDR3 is CASSYSPGRETQYF. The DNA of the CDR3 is TGTGCCAGCAGTTACTCTCCGGGGCGAGAGACCCAGTACTTC.